This T cell receptor (beta chain) was sequenced for a study of T cells in localized non-small cell lung cancer. The germline V gene has CDR1 SSHAT and CDR2 FNYEAQ (reference sequence). This CDR3 is 15 amino acids long. This clone was detected only a few times. The antigen is undetermined. A read error may account for a junction end that differs from germline. Study results and limitations: Sequencing, confined to only one tumor region, leaves heterogeneity possible.

Repertoires were generated with immunoSEQ multiplex PCR, while TCRdb's copy carries only in-frame clones and drops some. Of 70,000 to 95,000 clones in the sample, roughly 91% were seen once. The sequence came from a woman aged 40 to 75 with stage II squamous cell lung carcinoma. Material: PBMCs, obtained before any cancer treatment. V and J are TRBV7-7 and TRBJ2-5, with 11 bases matching TRBD1. The CDR3 reads CASSLSGTGGETQYF. The CDR3 DNA reads TGTGCTAGCAGCTTATCGGGGACAGGGGGAGAGACCCAGTACTTC.